This T cell receptor beta chain emerged from a study of shared clonotypes between healthy human individuals. Study as a whole: Each donor contributed plates that comprised three CD4 naive, three CD4 memory, two CD8 naive and one CD8 memory.

The donors were adults (healthy and HIV-negative) with no recent acute infections or vaccinations. Those who donated, Caucasian adults without exception, all lived in Nashville, Tennessee. The V segment lost 5 bases and the J segment 4 bases; nucleotides outside the gene matches: 5. The CDR3 consists of 15 residues. The V gene's germline CDR1 is SGHVS and CDR2 FNYEAQ. At deep level, the assay was performed. The data were produced by immunoSEQ multiplex PCR, yet TCRdb's version contains in-frame clones alone and is incomplete. Seen here are more than 850,000 clones, 75% to 85% observed once, and the top ten hold approximately 0.52%.

This receptor was obtained from a man between 18 and 29 years old in good health. Some clones in this sample may be carry-over from other donors' samples. Material for sequencing was memory CD4+ T cells from PBMCs. The subset is: CD45RA-negative fraction. The rearrangement uses TRBV7-6 and TRBJ2-6; 7 nucleotides match TRBD1. CDR3 sequence (DNA): TGTGCCAGCAGCGACAGGGTCAACGGGGCCAACGTCCTGACTTTC. Translating gives CASSDRVNGANVLTF.